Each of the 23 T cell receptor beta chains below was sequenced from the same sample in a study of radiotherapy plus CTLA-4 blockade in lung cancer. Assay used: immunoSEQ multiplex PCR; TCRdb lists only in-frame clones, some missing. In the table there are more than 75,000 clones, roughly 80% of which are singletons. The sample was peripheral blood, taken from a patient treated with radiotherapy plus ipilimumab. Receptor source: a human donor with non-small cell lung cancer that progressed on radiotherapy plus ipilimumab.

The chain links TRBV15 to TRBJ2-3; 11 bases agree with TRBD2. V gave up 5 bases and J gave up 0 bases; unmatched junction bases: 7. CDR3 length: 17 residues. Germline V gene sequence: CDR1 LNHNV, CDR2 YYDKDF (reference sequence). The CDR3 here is CATSPYSGGGSTDTQYF. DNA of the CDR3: TGTGCCACCAGCCCCTATAGCGGGGGGGGTAGCACAGATACGCAGTATTTT.

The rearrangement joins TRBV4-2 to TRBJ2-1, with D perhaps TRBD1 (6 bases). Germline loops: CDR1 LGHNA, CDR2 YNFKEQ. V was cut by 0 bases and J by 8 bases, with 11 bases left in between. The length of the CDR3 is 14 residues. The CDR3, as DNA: TGTGCCAGCAGCCAAGATGCATCAGGGGATGAGCAGTTCTTC. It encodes CASSQDASGDEQFF.

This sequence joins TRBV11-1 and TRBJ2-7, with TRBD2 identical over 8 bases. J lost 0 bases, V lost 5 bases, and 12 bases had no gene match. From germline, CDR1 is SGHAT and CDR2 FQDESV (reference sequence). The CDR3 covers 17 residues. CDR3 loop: CASSQRGGRDTSYEQYF. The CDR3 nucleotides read TGTGCCAGCAGCCAACGGGGGGGCAGGGACACCTCCTACGAGCAGTACTTC.

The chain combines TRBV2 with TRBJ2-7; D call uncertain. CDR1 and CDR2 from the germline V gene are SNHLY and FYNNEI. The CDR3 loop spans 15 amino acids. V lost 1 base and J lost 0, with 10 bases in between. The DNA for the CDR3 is TGTGCCAGCAGTGAAGAGGTGGCCCTCTCCTACGAGCAGTACTTC. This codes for CASSEEVALSYEQYF.

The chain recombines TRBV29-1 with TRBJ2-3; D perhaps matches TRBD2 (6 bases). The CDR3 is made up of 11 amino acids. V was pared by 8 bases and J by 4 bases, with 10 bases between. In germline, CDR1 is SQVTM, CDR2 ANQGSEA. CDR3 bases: TGCAGCATACTAGCCCCAGATACGCAGTATTTT. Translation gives CSILAPDTQYF.

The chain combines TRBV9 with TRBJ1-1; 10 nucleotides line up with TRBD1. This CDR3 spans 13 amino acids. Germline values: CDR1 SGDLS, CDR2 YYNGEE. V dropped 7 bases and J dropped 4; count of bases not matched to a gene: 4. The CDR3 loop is CASPGQGGTEAFF. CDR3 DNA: TGTGCCAGCCCAGGACAGGGGGGCACTGAAGCTTTCTTT.

The CDR3 bases are TGTGCCAGCAGTGGAGGACGGGGGGTTGCCAACTATGGCTACACCTTC. This encodes CASSGGRGVANYGYTF. V and J are TRBV6-1 and TRBJ1-2; D possibly corresponds to TRBD1 (5 bases). Germline assignment: CDR1 MNHNS and CDR2 SASEGT. This CDR3 has 16 amino acids. Trimming removed 4 bases at V and 2 bases at J, with 17 bases between.

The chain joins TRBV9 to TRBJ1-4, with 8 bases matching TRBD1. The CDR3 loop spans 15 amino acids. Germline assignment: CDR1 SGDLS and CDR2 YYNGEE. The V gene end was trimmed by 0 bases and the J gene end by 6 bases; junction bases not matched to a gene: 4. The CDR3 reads CASSVAGQDDEKLFF. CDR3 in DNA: TGTGCCAGCAGCGTAGCGGGACAGGACGATGAAAAACTGTTTTTT. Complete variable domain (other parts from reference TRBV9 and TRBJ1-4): DSGVTQTPKHLITATGQRVTLRCSPRSGDLSVYWYQQSLDQGLQFLIQYYNGEERAKGNILERFSAQQFPDLHSELNLSSLELGDSALYFCASSVAGQDDEKLFFGSGTQLSVL.

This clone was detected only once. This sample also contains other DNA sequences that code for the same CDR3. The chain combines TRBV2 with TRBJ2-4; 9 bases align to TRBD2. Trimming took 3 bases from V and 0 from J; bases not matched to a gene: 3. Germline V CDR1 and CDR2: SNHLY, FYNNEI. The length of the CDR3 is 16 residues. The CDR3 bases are TGTGCCAGCAGTGATTTAGCGGGAGTAGCCAAAAACATTCAGTACTTC. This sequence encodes CASSDLAGVAKNIQYF.

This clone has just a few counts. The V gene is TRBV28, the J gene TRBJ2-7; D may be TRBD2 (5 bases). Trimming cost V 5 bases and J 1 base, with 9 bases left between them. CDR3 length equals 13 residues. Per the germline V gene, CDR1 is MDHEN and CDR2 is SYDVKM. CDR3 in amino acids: CASSQDWSYEQYV. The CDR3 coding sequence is TGTGCCAGCAGTCAGGACTGGTCCTACGAGCAGTACGTC.

CDR3 residues: CASSNGDPDGSTDTQYF. The CDR3 bases are TGCGCCAGCTCAAACGGGGACCCGGACGGAAGCACAGATACGCAGTATTTT. V gene TRBV5-1 combines with J gene TRBJ2-3, with D tentatively TRBD1 or TRBD2 (5 bases each). The germline V gene encodes CDR1 SGHRS and CDR2 YFSETQ. This CDR3 comprises 17 residues. Trimming took 7 bases from V and 0 from J, leaving 21 bases between them.

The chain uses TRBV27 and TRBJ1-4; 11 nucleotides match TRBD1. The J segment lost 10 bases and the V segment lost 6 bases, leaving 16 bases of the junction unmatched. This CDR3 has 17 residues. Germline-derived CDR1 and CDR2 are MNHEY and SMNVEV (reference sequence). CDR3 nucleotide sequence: TGTGCCAGCAGAACCGGGACAGGGGGTTCAGCGCGAGGAAAACTGTTTTTT. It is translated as CASRTGTGGSARGKLFF.

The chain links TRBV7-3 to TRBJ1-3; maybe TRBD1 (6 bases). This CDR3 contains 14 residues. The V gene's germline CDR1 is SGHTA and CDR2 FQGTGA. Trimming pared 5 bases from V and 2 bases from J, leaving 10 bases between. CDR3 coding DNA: TGTGCCAGCAGCCCAGGGGAAACTGGAAACACCATATATTTT. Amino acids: CASSPGETGNTIYF. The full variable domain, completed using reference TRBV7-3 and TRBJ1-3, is GAGVSQTPSNKVTEKGKYVELRCDPISGHTALYWYRQSLGQGPEFLIYFQGTGAADDSGLPNDRFFAVRPEGSVSTLKIQRTERGDSAVYLCASSPGETGNTIYFGEGSWLTVV.

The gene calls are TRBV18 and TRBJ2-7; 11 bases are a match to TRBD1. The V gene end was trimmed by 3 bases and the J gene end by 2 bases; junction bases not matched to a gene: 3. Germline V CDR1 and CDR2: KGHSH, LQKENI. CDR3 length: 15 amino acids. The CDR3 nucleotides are TGTGCCAGCTCACCCTCGGGACAGGGGGCCTACGAGCAGTACTTC. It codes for CASSPSGQGAYEQYF.

CDR3 residues: CASSFMLPTDTQYF. CDR3 DNA: TGTGCCAGCAGTTTTATGCTTCCCACAGATACGCAGTATTTT. This sequence joins TRBV27 and TRBJ2-3; D is ambiguous. The CDR3 totals 14 residues. V lost 3 bases to trimming and J lost 2 bases, with 9 bases between them. CDR1 MNHEY and CDR2 SMNVEV come from the germline V gene (reference sequence).

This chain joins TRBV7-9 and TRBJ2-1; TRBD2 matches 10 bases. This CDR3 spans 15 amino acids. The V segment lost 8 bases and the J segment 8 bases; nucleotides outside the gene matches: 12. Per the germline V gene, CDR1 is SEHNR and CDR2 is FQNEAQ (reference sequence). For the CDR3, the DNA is TGTGCCAGCCCCCCCGGGCTAGCGGGAGAGGATGAGCAGTTCTTC. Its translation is CASPPGLAGEDEQFF.

The CDR3 DNA sequence: TGTGCCTGGAGTATGTCAGGCGGGGGGAATCAGCCCCAGCATTTT. It codes for CAWSMSGGGNQPQHF. The chain joins TRBV30 to TRBJ1-5; possibly TRBD1 for D (5 bases). The V end lost 2 bases, the J end lost 4 bases, and 15 bases lay between the germline ends. The CDR3 consists of 15 residues. Germline assignment: CDR1 GTSNPN and CDR2 SVGIG (reference sequence).

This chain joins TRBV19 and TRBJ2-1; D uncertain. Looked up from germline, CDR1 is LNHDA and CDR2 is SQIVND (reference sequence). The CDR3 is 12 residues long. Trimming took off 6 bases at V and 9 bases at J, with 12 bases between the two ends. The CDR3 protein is CASRVGTSEQFF. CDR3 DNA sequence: TGTGCCAGTAGGGTGGGCACAAGTGAGCAGTTCTTC.

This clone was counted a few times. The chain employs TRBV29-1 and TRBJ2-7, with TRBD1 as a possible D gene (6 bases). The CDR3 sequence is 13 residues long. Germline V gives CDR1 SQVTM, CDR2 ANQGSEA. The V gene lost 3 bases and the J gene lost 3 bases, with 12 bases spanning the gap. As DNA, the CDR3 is TGCAGCGTTGAGGGGGCCTCAATCTACGAGCAGTACTTC. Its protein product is CSVEGASIYEQYF.

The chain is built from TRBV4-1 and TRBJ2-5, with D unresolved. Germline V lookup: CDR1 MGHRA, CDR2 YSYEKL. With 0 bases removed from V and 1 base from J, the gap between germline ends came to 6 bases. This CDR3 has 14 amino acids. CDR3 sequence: CASSQDKAQETQYF. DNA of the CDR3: TGCGCCAGCAGCCAAGATAAGGCCCAAGAGACCCAGTACTTC.

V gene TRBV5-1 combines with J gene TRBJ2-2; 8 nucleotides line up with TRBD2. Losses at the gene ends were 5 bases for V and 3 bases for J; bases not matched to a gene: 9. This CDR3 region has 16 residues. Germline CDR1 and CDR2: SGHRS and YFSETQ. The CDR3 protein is CASREVRAGDTGELFF. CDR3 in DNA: TGCGCCAGCAGGGAGGTGAGAGCGGGAGACACCGGGGAGCTGTTTTTT.

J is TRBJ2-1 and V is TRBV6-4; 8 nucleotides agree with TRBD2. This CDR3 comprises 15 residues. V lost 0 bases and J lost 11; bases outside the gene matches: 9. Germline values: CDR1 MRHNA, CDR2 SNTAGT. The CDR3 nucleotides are TGTGCCAGCAGTGACTCGAATGGGAGCGGGAGAAAGCAGTTCTTC. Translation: CASSDSNGSGRKQFF.

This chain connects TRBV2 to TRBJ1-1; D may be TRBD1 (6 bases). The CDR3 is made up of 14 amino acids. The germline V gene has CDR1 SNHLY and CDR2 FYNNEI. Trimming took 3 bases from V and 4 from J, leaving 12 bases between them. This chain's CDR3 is CASSDEGVATEAFF. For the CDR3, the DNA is TGTGCCAGCAGTGATGAGGGGGTGGCCACTGAAGCTTTCTTT.